This TCR beta chain was recovered during a study of blood T cells in healthy people across ages (dated by TCRdb to the mid-2010s). General notes on the study: In model experiments, roughly one uniquely barcoded TCR beta cDNA molecule per two T cells was captured by template switching. Age-related changes in TCR beta repertoire diversity were measured in the study by deep sequencing normalized with unique cDNA molecular identifiers. Two additional independent replicas of 1 million unique cDNA reads from the same blood draw were analyzed for two donors (one aged 18 to 30 and one aged 80 or older). To avoid experimental bias, donors of different ages were spread randomly across the sequencing lanes. Donors were grouped into four age groups: young (average 16 years), middle-aged (about 40), aged (around 60) and long-lived (just over 80).

The library was made by 5' RACE. Instrument on record: Illumina HiSeq 2500. A second PCR of roughly 7 to 11 cycles was performed with a sample-barcoded 5' primer and a J-beta primer mix. Each TCR beta cDNA molecule received a unique molecular identifier from a template-switch 5' adaptor carrying 12 random nucleotides. Each sample yielded at least 3 million CDR3-containing paired-end reads. First-strand cDNA was synthesized from all RNA with the Mint cDNA synthesis kit, primed by a TRBC-specific oligonucleotide. All cDNA was treated with uracil-DNA glycosylase and then went through a first 18-cycle PCR with the universal primers M1SS and BC2_uni_R. Under the source paper's analysis protocol: Each sample was normalized by randomly selecting 1 million high-quality reads, each carrying a distinct molecular identifier. Reads sharing molecular identifiers were discarded rather than binned into consensus sequences. MiTCR, run with a Q25 quality threshold and the strictest error-elimination algorithm, handled CDR3 identification, clonotype clustering and error correction. A nonparametric unseen species model with Euler transformation was used to estimate a lower bound on total TCR beta diversity. The public reads were quality trimmed at Q25 with fastp and then assembled into clones with MiXCR by TCRdb, keeping productive beta chains. A single entry per CDR3 protein holds the most common genes and DNA from its merged rows. TCRdb, rather than the study authors, made the V and J calls. This sample comprises hundreds of thousands of distinct CDR3 sequences, roughly 50% of them detected only once. Approximately 32% of the sample goes to the ten largest clones.

Here is what the overall study found, with its caveats: Total diversity estimates from one million sequenced T cells were considered lower bounds and underestimates. Compared with the aged group, the long-lived group had more naive CD4+ T cells, fewer expanded clones and increased TCR diversity, suggesting age selection. Since profiling was done on bulk unsorted PBMCs, naive and antigen-experienced compartments could not be conclusively compared. Observed TCR beta diversity per million T cells fell roughly linearly with age, and a significant reduction was already apparent by age around 39. Observed TCR beta diversity correlated strongly with the percentage of naive T cells measured by flow cytometry. Because the CMV infection status of the donors was unknown, age-related changes in expanded clonotypes may potentially have been confounded.

Taken from cysteine to phenylalanine, the CDR3 has 14 residues. Only CDR3 DNA remains: 42 bases, in frame from the first base. V is clipped by 6 bases and J by 7 bases, and the sequence between their germline boundaries is 19 bases long. From a lookup of the germline V gene, CDR1 and CDR2 are SGHTA and FQGNSA. The roughly 37 donors, aged roughly 6 to 95 years, were systemically healthy Caucasian individuals from Russia. Each donor gave approximately 9.3 milliliters of peripheral blood, collected into EDTA-treated Vacutainer tubes. PBMCs were isolated by Ficoll-Paque density-gradient centrifugation, with at least 7 million obtained per sample. Total RNA, at least 6 micrograms per sample, was extracted from PBMCs with Trizol reagent. The percentages of naive CD45RAhigh/CD27high T cells were determined by flow cytometry on a PBMC aliquot from every donor. About this clonotype: The antigen it recognizes is unknown. No base quality values were provided; no much bigger clone lies one nucleotide off.

The rearranged segments are TRBV7-2 and TRBJ2-7; the D segment could be TRBD2, given 5 matching bases. The clonotype was recovered from a woman in her fifties or sixties in good health. The material sequenced was blood. This receptor carries the CDR3 CASRGDSPVGEQYF. Here is the DNA: TGTGCCAGCAGGGGAGACTCTCCTGTAGGGGAGCAGTACTTC.